This T cell receptor beta chain was found in a study of blood T cell repertoires in COVID-19. Study-wide background: Acute-phase and convalescent COVID-19 samples originated in the United States, Italy and Spain. Nucleic acid was either cDNA or gDNA, and it came from T cells, B-cell-depleted T cells, or PBMCs.

Clones were read by immunoSEQ multiplex PCR, and TCRdb kept only the in-frame ones, dropping some. The sample contains 250,000 to 300,000 clones, around 87% of which appear only once. V was trimmed by 4 bases and J by 8 bases, leaving 14 bases between them. CDR1 LGHDT and CDR2 YNNKEL come from the germline V gene (reference sequence). The CDR3 covers 13 residues. The sequenced sample was peripheral blood. The source of this sequence is a man aged 18 to 29 with active or convalescent COVID-19. The chain employs TRBV3-1 (or the pseudogene TRBV3-2) and TRBJ1-1, with a tentative D call TRBD1 (5 bases). The CDR3 loop is CASSPPGGAEAFF. The CDR3, as DNA: TGTGCCAGCAGCCCCCCTGGAGGGGCGGAAGCTTTCTTT.